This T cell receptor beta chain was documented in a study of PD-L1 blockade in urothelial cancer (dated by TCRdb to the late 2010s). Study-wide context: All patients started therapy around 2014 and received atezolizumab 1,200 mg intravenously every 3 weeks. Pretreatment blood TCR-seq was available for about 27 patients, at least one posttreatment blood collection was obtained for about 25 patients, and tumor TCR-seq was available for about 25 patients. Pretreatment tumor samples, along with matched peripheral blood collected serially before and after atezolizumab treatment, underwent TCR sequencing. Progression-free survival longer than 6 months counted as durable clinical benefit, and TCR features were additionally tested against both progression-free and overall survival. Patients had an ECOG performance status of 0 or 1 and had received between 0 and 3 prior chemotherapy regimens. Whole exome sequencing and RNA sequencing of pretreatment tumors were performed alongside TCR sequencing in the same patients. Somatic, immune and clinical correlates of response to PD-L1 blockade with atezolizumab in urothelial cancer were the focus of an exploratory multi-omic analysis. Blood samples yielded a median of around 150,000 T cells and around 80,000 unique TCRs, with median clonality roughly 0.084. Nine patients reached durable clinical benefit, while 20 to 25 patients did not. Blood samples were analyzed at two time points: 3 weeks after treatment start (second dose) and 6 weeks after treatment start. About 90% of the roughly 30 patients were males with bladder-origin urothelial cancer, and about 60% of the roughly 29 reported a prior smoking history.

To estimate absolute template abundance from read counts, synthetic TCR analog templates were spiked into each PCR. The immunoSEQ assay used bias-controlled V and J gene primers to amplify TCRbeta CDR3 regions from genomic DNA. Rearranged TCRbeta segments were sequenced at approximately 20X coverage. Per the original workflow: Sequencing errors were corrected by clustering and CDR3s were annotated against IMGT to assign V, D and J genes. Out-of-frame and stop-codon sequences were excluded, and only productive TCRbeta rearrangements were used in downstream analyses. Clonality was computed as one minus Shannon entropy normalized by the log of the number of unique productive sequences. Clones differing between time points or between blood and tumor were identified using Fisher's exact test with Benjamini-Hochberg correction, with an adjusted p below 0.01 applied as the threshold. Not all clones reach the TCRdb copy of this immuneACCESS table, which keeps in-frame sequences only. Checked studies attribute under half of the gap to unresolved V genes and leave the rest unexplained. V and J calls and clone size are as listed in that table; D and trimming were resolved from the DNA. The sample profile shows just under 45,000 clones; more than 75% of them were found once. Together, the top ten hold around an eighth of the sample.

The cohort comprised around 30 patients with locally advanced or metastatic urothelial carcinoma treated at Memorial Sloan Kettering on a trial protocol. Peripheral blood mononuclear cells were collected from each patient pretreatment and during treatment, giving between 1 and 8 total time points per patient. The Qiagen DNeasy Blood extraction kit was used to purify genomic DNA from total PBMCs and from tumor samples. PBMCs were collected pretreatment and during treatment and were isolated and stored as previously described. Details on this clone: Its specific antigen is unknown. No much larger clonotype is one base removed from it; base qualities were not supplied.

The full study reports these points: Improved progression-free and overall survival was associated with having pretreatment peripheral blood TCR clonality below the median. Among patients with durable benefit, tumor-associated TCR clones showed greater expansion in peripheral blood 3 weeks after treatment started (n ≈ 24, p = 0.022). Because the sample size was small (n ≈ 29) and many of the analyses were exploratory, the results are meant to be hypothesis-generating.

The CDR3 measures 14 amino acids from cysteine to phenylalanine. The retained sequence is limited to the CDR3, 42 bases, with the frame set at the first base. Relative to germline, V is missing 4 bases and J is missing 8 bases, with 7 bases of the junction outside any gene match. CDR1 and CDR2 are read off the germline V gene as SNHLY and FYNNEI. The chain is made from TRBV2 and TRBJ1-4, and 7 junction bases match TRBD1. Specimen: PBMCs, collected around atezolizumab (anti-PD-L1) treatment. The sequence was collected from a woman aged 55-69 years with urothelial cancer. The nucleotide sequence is TGTGCCAGCAGTGCGGACAGGAACCGGGAAAAACTGTTTTTT. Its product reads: CASSADRNREKLFF. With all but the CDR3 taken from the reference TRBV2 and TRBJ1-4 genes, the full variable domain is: EPEVTQTPSHQVTQMGQEVILRCVPISNHLYFYWYRQILGQKVEFLVSFYNNEISEKSEIFDDQFSVERPDGSNFTLKIRSTKLEDSAMYFCASSADRNREKLFFGSGTQLSVL.